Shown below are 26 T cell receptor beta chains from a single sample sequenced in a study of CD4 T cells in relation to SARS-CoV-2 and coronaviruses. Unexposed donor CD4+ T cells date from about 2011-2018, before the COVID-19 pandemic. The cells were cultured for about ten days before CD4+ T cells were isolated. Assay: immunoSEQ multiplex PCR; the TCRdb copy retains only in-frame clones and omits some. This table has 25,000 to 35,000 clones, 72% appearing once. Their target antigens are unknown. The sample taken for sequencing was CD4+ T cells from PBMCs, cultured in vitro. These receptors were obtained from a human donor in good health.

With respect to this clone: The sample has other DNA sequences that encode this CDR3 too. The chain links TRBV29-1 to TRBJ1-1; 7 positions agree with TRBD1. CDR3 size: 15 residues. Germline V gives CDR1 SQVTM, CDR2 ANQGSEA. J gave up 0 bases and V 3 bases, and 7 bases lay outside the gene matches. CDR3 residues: CSVERQGGMNTEAFF. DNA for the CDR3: TGCAGCGTTGAGCGGCAGGGGGGCATGAACACTGAAGCTTTCTTT.

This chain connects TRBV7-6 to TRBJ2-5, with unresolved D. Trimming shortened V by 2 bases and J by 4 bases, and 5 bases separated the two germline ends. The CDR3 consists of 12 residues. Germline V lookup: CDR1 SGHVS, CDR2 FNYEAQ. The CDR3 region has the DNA TGTGCCAGCAGCTTAACGCGAGAGACCCAGTACTTC. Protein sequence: CASSLTRETQYF.

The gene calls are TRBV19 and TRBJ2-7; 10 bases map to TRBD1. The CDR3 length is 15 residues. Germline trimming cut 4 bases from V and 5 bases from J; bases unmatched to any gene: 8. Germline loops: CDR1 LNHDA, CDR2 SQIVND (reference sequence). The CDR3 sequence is CASSSAGTGVHEQYF. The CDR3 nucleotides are TGTGCCAGTAGTAGCGCCGGGACAGGGGTCCACGAGCAGTACTTC.

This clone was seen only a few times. The CDR3 loop is CASVGRSQETQYF. The CDR3 DNA sequence: TGCGCCAGCGTCGGCCGTTCCCAAGAGACCCAGTACTTC. The genes are TRBV5-1 and TRBJ2-5; D gene uncertain. The CDR3 has 13 residues. Trimming pared 7 bases from V and 1 base from J, leaving 11 bases between. Germline V gene lookup returns CDR1 SGHRS and CDR2 YFSETQ.

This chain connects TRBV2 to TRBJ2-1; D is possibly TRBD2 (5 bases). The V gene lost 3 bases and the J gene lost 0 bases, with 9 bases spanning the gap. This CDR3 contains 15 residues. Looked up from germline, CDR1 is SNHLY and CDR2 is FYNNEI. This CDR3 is CASSERVSSYNEQFF. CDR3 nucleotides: TGTGCCAGCAGTGAGCGGGTGAGCTCCTACAATGAGCAGTTCTTC.

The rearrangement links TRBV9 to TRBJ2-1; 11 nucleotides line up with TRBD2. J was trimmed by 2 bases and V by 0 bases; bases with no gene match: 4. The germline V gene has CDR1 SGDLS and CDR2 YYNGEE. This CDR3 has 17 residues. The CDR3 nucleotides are TGTGCCAGCAGCGTAGGACTAGCGGGACCACCCTACAATGAGCAGTTCTTC. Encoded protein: CASSVGLAGPPYNEQFF.

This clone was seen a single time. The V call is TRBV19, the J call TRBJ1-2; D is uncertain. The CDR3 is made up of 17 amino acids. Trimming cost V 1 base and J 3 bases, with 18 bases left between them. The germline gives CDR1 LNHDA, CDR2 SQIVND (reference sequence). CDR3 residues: CASSIVFSGRRYYGYTF. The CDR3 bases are TGTGCCAGTAGTATAGTTTTTTCGGGCAGGCGCTACTATGGCTACACCTTC.

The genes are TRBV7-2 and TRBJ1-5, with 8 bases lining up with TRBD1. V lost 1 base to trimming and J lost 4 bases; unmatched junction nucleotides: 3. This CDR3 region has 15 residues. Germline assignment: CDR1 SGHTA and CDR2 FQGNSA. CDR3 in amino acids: CASSLGTGLNQPQHF. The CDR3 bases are TGTGCCAGCAGCTTAGGGACAGGGCTAAATCAGCCCCAGCATTTT.

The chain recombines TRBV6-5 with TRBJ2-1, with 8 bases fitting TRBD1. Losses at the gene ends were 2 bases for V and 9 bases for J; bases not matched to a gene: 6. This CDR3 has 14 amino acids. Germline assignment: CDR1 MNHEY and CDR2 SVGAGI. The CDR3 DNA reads TGTGCCAGCAGTTACGGGTCAGGGGGCGGTGAGCAGTTCTTC. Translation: CASSYGSGGGEQFF.

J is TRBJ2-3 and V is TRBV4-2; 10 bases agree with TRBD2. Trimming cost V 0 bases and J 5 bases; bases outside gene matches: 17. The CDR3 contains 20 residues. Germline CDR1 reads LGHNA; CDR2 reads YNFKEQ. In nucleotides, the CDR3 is TGTGCCAGCAGCCAAGATGGGCTAGCGGGAGTGGATGGGTTTGTAGATACGCAGTATTTT. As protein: CASSQDGLAGVDGFVDTQYF.

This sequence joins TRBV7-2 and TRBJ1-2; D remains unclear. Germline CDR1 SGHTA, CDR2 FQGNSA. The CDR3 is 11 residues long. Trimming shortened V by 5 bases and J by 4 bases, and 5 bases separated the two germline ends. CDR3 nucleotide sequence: TGTGCCAGCAGCCCTGTCTATGGCTACACCTTC. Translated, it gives CASSPVYGYTF.

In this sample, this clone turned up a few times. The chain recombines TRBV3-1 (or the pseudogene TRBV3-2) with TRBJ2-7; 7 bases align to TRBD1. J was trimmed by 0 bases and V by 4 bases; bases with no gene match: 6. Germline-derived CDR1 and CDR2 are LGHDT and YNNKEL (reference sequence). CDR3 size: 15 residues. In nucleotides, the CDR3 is TGTGCCAGCAGCCTTGGGACAGCGATCTCCTACGAGCAGTACTTC. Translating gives CASSLGTAISYEQYF.

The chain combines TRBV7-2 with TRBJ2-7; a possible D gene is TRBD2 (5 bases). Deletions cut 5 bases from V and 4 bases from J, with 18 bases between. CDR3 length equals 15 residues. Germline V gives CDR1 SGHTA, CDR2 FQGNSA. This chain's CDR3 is CASSRRTSGGYEQYF. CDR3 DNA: TGTGCCAGCAGCCGCAGAACCAGCGGAGGTTACGAGCAGTACTTC. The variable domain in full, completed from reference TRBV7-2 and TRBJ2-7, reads GAGVSQSPSNKVTEKGKDVELRCDPISGHTALYWYRQSLGQGLEFLIYFQGNSAPDKSGLPSDRFSAERTGGSVSTLTIQRTQQEDSAVYLCASSRRTSGGYEQYFGPGTRLTVT.

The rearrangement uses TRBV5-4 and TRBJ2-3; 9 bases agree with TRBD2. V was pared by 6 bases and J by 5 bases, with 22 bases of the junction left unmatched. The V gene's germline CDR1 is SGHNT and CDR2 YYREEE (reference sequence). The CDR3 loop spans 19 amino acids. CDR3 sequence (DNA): TGTGCCAGCACCCTTGGGGGGGGGAGCCGTAGTAGCGGGAGAGATACGCAGTATTTT. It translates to CASTLGGGSRSSGRDTQYF.

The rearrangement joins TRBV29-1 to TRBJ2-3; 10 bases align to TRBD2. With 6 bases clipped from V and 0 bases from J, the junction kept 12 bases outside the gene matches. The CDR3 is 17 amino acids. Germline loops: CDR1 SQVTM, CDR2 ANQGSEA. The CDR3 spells CSVAAGGRAESTDTQYF. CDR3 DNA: TGCAGCGTGGCAGCGGGGGGGCGCGCCGAGAGCACAGATACGCAGTATTTT.

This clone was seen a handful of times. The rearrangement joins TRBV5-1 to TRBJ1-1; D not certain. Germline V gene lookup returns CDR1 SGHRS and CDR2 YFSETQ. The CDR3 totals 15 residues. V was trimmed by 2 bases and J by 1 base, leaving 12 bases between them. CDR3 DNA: TGCGCCAGCAGCTTCAGTATCCGGGCGAACACTGAAGCTTTCTTT. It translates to CASSFSIRANTEAFF.

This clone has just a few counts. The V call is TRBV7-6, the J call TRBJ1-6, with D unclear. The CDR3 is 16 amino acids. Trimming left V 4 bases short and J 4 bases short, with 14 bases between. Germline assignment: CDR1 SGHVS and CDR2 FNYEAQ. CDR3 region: CASSSSPAGYNSPLHF. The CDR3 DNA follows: TGTGCCAGCAGCTCTAGTCCAGCCGGGTATAATTCACCCCTCCACTTT. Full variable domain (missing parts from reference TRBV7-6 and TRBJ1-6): GAGVSQSPRYKVTKRGQDVALRCDPISGHVSLYWYRQALGQGPEFLTYFNYEAQQDKSGLPNDRFSAERPEGSISTLTIQRTEQRDSAMYRCASSSSPAGYNSPLHFGNGTRLTVT.

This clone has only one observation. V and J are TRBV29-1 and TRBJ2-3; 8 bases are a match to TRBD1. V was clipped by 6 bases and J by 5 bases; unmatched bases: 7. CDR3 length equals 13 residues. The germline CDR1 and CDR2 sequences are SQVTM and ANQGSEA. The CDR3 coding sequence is TGCAGCGTCGGAGGACAGGGAAGAGATACGCAGTATTTT. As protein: CSVGGQGRDTQYF.

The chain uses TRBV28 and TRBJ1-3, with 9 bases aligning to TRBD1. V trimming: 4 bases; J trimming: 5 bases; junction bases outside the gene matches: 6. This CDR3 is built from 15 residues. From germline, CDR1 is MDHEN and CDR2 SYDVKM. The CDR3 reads CASSSTGGGRNTIYF. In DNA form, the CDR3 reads TGTGCCAGCAGTTCAACAGGGGGCGGGCGAAACACCATATATTTT.

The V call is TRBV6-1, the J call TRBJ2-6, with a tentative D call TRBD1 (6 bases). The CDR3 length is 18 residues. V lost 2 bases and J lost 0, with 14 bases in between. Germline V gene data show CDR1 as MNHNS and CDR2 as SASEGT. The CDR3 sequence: CASSEWGRGPSGANVLTF. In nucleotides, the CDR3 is TGTGCCAGCAGTGAATGGGGCAGGGGCCCCTCTGGGGCCAACGTCCTGACTTTC.

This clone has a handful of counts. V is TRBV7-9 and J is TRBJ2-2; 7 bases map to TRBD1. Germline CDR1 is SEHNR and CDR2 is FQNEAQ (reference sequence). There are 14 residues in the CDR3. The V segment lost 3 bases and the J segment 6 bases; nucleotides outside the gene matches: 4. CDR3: CASSLSTGSGELFF. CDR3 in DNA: TGTGCCAGCAGCTTGTCGACAGGGTCCGGGGAGCTGTTTTTT.

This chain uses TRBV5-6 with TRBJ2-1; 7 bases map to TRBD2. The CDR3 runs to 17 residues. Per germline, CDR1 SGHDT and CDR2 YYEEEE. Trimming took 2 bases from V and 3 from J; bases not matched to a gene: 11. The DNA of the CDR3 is TGTGCCAGCAGCTTTTGGTTTGCGTCGGGGGGCTACAATGAGCAGTTCTTC. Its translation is CASSFWFASGGYNEQFF.

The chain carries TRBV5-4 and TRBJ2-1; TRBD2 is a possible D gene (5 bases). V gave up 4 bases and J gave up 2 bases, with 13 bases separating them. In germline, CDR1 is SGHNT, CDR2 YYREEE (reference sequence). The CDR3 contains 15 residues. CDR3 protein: CASSLGELPYNEQFF. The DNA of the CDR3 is TGTGCCAGCAGCCTCGGGGAGCTACCCTACAATGAGCAGTTCTTC.

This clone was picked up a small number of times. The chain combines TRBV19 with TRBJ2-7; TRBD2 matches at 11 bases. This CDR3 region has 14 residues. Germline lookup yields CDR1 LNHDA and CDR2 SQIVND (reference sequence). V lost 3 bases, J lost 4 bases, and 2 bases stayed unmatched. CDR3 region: CASSMGTSGYEQYF. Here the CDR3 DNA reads TGTGCCAGTAGTATGGGGACTAGCGGTTACGAGCAGTACTTC. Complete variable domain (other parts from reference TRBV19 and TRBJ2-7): DGGITQSPKYLFRKEGQNVTLSCEQNLNHDAMYWYRQDPGQGLRLIYYSQIVNDFQKGDIAEGYSVSREKKESFPLTVTSAQKNPTAFYLCASSMGTSGYEQYFGPGTRLTVT.

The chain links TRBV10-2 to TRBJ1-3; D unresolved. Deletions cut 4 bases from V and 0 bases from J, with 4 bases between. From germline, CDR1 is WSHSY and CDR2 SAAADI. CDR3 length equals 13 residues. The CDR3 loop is CASSGASGNTIYF. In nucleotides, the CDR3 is TGCGCCAGCAGTGGGGCCTCTGGAAACACCATATATTTT.

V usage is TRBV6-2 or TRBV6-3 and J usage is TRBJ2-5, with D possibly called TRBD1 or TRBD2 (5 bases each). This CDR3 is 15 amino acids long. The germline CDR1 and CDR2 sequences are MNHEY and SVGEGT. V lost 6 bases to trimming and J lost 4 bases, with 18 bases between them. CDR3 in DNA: TGTGCCAGCAGCCGGGACCAACGGCCTGGAGAGACCCAGTACTTC. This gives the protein CASSRDQRPGETQYF.